What follows describes a single TCR beta chain. Its target is unknown. The data were taken from a study of T-cell memory formation after mild COVID-19. About the research overall: TCR clusters were mostly confined to one donor each.

Findings and caveats of the study: Within pre-infection memory, some responding clones were found, suggesting cross-reactive memory joined.

The CDR3 has 16 residues. Per the germline V gene, CDR1 is SGHTA and CDR2 is FQGTGA. Unmatched junction bases numbered 8, after V lost 4 bases and J lost 2 bases. Barcoded TCR alpha and TCR beta cDNA libraries with UMIs came from 5'RACE using constant-segment primers. TCRdb ran MiXCR on the 5' RACE reads and lists one entry per CDR3 protein. This table has about 150,000 distinct CDR3 sequences, approximately 21% appearing once. Sequencing was done on a sample of PBMCs or a T cell subset sorted from them (not recorded which). The chain couples TRBV7-3 to TRBJ2-3; TRBD1 agrees at 8 bases. This TCR was recovered from an adult woman who had mild COVID-19 (a few samples of this study predate the infection). Cell type and time point are not known. The CDR3 loop is CASSSQGVGFTDTQYF. CDR3 DNA: TGTGCCAGCAGCTCACAGGGGGTGGGATTCACAGATACGCAGTATTTT.